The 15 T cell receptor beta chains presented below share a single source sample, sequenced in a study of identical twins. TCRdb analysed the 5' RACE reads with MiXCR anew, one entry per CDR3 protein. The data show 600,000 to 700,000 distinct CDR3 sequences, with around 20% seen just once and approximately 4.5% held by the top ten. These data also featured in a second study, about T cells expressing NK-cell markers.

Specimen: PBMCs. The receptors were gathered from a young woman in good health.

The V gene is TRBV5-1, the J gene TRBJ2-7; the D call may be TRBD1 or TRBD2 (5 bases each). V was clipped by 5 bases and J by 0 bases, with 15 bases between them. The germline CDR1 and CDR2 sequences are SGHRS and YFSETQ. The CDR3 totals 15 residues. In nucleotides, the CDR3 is TGCGCCAGCAGTGATCCGGGACGGACCTCCTACGAGCAGTACTTC. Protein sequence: CASSDPGRTSYEQYF.

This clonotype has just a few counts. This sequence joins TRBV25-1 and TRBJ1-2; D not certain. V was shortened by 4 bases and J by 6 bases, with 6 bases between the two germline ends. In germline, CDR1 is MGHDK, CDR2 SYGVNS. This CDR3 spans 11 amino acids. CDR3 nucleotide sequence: TGTGCCAGCAGTGCCCTCCATGGCTACACCTTC. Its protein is CASSALHGYTF.

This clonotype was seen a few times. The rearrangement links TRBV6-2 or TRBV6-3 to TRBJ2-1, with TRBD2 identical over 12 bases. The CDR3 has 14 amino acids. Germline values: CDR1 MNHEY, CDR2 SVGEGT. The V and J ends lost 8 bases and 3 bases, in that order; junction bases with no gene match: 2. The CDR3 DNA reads TGTGCCAGCTCGACTAGCGGGAGCTACAATGAGCAGTTCTTC. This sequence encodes CASSTSGSYNEQFF.

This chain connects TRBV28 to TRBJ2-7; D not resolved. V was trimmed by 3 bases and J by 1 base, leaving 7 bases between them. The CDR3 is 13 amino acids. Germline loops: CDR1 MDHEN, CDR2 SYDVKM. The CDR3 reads CASSLRASYEQYF. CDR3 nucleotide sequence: TGTGCCAGCAGTTTGAGAGCGTCCTACGAGCAGTACTTC.

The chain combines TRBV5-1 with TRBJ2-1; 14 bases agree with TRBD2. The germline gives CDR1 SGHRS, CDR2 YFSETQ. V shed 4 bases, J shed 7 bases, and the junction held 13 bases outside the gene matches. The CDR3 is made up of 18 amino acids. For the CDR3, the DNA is TGCGCCAGCAGCCTGAAAGGTACCGGGACTAGCGGGAGTAATGAGCAGTTCTTC. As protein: CASSLKGTGTSGSNEQFF.

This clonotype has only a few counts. CDR3 DNA sequence: TGTGCCAGCAGCTCAAGGAGGGGACTAGCGGGAGTCGGTGAGCAGTTCTTC. It specifies CASSSRRGLAGVGEQFF. The chain is built from TRBV9 and TRBJ2-1; TRBD2 agrees at 14 bases. This CDR3 is 17 amino acids long. V lost 4 bases, J lost 9 bases, and 12 bases stayed unmatched. Germline CDR1 and CDR2: SGDLS and YYNGEE.

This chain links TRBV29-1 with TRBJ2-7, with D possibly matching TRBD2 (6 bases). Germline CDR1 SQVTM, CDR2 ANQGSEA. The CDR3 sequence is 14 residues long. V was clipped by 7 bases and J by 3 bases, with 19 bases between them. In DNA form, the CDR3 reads TGCAGCGGGGGAGGAGTAGGATCTGGCTACGAGCAGTACTTC. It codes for CSGGGVGSGYEQYF.

This CDR3 is CSARVRGSDTQYF. CDR3 nucleotides: TGCAGTGCTAGAGTAAGGGGGTCAGATACGCAGTATTTT. The V call is TRBV20-1, the J call TRBJ2-3; the D gene is possibly TRBD1 (6 bases). Between the trimmed V and J ends, which lost 1 base and 4 bases, there was a span of 9 bases. This CDR3 contains 13 residues. Germline CDR1 DFQATT, CDR2 SNEGSKA (reference sequence).

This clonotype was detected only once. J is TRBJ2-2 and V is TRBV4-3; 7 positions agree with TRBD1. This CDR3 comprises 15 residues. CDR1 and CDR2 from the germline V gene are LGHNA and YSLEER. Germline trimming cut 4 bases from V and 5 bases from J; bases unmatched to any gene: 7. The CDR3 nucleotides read TGCGCCAGCAGCCTACGGACAGGCGGTACCGGGGAGCTGTTTTTT. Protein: CASSLRTGGTGELFF.

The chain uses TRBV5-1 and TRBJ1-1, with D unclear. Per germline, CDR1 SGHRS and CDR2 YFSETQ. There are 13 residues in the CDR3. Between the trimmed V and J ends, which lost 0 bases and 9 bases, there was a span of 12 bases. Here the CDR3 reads CASSLGGREKAFF. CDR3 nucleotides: TGCGCCAGCAGCTTGGGAGGGAGGGAGAAAGCTTTCTTT.

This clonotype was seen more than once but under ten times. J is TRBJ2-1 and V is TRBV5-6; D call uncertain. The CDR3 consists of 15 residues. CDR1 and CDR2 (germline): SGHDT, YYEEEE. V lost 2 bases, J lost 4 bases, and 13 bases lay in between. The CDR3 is CASSLTPQLYNEQFF. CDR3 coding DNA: TGTGCCAGCAGCTTAACACCCCAACTGTACAATGAGCAGTTCTTC.

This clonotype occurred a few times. Here the CDR3 DNA reads TGCAGTGCTAGACCTAACAGGGGGGAAGCTTTCTTT. It yields the protein CSARPNRGEAFF. The chain carries TRBV20-1 and TRBJ1-1; 8 bases are shared with TRBD1. This CDR3 region has 12 residues. V gave up 2 bases and J gave up 8 bases; unmatched junction bases: 4. From germline, CDR1 is DFQATT and CDR2 SNEGSKA (reference sequence).

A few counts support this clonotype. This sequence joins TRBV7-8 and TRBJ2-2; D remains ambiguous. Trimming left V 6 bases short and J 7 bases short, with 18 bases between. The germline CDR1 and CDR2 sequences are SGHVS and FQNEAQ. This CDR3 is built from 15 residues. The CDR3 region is CASRHPGPLDGELFF. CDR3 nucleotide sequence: TGTGCCAGCAGGCATCCCGGGCCTTTGGACGGGGAGCTGTTTTTT.

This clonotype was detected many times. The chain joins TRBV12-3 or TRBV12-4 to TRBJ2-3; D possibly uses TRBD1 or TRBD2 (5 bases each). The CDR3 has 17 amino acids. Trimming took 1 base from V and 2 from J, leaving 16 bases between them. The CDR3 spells CASSLGSAGLATDTQYF. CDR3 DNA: TGTGCCAGCAGTTTAGGGTCGGCAGGGCTAGCCACAGATACGCAGTATTTT.

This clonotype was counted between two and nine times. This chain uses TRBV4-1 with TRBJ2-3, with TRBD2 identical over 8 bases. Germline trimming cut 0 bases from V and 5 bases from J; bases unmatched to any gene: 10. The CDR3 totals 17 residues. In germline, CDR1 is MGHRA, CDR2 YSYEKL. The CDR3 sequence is CASSQEQAAGGGDTQYF. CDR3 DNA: TGCGCCAGCAGCCAAGAACAGGCGGCGGGGGGCGGAGATACGCAGTATTTT.